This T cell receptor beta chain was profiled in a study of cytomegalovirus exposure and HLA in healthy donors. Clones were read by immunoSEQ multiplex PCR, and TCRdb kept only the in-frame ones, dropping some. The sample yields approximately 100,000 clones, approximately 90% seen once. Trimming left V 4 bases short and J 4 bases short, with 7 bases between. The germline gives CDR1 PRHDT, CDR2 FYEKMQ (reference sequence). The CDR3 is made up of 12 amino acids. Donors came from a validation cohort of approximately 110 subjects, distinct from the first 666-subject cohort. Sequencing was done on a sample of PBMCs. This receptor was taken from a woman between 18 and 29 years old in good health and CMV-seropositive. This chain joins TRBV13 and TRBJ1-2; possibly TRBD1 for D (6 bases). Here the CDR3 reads CASSSDSYGYTF. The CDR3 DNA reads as TGTGCCAGCAGCTCGGACAGCTATGGCTACACCTTC.